Reported below is one TCR beta chain. What it binds is not known. CDR1 and CDR2 from the germline V gene are SGHRS and YFSETQ. The CDR3 runs to 13 residues. The V gene lost 4 bases and the J gene lost 7 bases, with 13 bases spanning the gap. It was after roughly 11 days of culture that CD4+ T cells were isolated. Vaccine administered to participants consisted of two doses of either BNT162b2 or mRNA-1273. This sample is drawn from a study of vaccination effects on CD4 cells after COVID-19. The assay was immunoSEQ multiplex PCR, and TCRdb's table has in-frame clones only and misses some. The table has 45,000 to 55,000 clones, about 70% seen once; the top ten hold roughly 7.2%.

The sample in question was CD4+ T cells from PBMCs cultured without peptide, obtained after COVID-19 vaccination. The rearrangement links TRBV5-1 to TRBJ2-3; perhaps TRBD1 as D (5 bases). The receptor comes from a human donor who received a COVID-19 vaccine. This chain's CDR3 is CASSPSDRNTQYF. The CDR3 nucleotides read TGCGCCAGCAGCCCATCCGACAGAAATACGCAGTATTTT.